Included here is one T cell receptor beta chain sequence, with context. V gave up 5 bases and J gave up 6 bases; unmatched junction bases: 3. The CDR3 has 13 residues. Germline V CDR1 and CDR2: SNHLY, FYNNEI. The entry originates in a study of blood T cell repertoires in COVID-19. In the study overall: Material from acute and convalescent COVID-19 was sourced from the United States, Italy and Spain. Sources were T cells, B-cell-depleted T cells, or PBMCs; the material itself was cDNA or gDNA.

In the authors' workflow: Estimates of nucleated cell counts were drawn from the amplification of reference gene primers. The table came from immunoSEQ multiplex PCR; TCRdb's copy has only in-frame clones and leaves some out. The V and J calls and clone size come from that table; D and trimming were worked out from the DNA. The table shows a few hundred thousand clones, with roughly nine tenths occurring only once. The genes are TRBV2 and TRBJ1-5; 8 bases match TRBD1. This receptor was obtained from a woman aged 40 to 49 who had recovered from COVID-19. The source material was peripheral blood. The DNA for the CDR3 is TGTGCCAGCAGTTTACAGGGGGGTCAGCCCCAGCATTTT. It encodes CASSLQGGQPQHF.